The text below deals with one TCR beta chain. Its antigen is unknown. This sample was taken from a study of T cell clonotyping in hematopoietic cell transplantation. The assay was immunoSEQ multiplex PCR, and TCRdb's table has in-frame clones only and misses some. The sample lists approximately 41,000 clones; about 95% were seen once. Overall study findings and caveats: After transplant, recipient diversity fell while pathologically expanded clonotypes grew through day 180.

The germline V gene has CDR1 SNHLY and CDR2 FYNNEI. This CDR3 comprises 15 residues. V was pared by 2 bases and J by 7 bases, with 9 bases of the junction left unmatched. The receptor's source is a man aged 25-45 years in good health. Some clones in this sample may be carry-over from other donors' samples. This sequence joins TRBV2 and TRBJ2-7; 9 nucleotides agree with TRBD2. The sequencing input was peripheral blood mononuclear cells. CDR3 sequence: CASSELGGRAGEQYF. The CDR3 DNA sequence: TGTGCCAGCAGTGAACTAGGCGGGAGGGCGGGAGAGCAGTACTTC.